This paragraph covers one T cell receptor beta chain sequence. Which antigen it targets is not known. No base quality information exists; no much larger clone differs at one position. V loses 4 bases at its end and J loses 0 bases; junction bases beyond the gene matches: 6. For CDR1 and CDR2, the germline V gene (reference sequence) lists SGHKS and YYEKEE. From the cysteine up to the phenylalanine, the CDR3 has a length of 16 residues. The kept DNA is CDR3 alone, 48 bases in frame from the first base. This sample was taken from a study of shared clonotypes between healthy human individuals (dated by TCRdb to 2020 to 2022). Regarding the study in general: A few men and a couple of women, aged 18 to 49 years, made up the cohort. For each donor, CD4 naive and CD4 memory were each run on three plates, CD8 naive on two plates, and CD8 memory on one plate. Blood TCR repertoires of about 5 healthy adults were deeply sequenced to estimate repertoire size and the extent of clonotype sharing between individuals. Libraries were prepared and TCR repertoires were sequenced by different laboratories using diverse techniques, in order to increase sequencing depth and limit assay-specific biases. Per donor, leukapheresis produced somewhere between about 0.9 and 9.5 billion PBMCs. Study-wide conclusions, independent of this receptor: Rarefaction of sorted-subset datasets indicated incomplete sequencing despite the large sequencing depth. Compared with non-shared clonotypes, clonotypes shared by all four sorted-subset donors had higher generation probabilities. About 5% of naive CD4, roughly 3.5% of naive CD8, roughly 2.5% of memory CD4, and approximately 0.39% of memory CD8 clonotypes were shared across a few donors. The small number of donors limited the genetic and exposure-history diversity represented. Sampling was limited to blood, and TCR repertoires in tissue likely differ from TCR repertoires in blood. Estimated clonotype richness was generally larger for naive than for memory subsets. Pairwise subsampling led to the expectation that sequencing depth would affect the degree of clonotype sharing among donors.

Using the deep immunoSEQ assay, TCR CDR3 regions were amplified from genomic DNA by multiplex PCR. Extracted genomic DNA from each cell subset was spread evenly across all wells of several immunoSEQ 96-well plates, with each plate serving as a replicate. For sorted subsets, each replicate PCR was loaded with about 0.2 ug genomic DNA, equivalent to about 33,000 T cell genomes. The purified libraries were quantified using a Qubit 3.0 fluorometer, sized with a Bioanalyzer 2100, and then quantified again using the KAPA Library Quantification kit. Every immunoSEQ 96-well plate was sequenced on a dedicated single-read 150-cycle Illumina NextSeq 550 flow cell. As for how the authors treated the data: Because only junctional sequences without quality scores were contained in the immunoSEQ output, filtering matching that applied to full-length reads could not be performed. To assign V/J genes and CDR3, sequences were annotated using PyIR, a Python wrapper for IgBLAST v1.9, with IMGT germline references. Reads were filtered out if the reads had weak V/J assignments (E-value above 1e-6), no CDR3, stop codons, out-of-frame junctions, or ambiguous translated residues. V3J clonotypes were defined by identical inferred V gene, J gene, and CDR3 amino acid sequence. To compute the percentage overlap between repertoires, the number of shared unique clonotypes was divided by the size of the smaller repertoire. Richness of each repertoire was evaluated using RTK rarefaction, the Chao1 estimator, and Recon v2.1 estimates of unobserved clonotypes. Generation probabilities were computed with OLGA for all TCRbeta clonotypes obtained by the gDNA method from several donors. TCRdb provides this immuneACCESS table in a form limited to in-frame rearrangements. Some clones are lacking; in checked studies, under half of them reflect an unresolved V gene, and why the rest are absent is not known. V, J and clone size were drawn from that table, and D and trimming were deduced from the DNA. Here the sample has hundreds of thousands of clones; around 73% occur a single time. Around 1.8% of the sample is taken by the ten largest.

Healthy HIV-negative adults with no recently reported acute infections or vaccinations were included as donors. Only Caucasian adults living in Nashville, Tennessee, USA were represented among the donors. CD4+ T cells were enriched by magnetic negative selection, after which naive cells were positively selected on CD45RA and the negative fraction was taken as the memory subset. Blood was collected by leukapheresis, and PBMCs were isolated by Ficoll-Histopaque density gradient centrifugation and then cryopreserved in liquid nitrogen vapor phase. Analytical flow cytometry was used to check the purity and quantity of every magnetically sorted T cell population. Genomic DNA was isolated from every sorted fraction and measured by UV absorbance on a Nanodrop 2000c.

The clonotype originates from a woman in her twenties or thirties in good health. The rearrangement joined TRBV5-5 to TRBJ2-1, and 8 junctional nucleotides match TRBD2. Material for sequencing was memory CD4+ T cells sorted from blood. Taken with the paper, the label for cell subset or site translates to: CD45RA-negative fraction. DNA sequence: TGTGCCAGCAGCATTATAGCGGGAAGCTCCTACAATGAGCAGTTCTTC. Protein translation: CASSIIAGSSYNEQFF.